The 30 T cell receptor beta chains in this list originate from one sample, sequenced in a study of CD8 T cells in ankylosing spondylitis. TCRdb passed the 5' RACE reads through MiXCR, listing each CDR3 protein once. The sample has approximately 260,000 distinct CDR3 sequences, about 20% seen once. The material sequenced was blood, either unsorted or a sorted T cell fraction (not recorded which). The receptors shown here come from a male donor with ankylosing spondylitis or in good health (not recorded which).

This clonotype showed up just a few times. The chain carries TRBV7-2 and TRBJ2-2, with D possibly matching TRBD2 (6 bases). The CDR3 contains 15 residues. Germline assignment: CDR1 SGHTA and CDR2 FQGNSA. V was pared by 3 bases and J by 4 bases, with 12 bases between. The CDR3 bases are TGTGCCAGCAGCTTGGAGGGGCGAGGCACCGGGGAGCTGTTTTTT. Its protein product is CASSLEGRGTGELFF.

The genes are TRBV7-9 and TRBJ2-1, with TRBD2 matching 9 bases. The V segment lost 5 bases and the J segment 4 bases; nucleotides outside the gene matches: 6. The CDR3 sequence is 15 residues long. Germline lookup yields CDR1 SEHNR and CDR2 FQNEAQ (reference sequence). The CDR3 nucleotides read TGTGCCAGCAGCCGGGCTAGCGGGATTTACAATGAGCAGTTCTTC. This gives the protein CASSRASGIYNEQFF.

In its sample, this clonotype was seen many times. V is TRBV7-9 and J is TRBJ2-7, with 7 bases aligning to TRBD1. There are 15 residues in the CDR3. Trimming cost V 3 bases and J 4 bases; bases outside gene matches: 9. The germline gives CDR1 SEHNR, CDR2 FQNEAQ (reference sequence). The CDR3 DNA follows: TGTGCCAGCAGCTTCCTCCGGGACAGCGATTACGAGCAGTACTTC. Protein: CASSFLRDSDYEQYF.

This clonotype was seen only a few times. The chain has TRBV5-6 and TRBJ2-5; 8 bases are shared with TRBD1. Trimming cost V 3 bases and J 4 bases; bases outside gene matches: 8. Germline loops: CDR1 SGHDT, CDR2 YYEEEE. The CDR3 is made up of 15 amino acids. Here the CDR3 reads CASSWQGAKAETQYF. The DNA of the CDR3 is TGTGCCAGCAGCTGGCAGGGGGCGAAGGCAGAGACCCAGTACTTC.

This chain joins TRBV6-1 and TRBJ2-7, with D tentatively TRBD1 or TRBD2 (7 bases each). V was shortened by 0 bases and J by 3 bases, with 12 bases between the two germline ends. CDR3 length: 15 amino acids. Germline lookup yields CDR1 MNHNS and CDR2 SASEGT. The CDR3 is CASSEAGGGFYEQYF. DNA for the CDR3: TGTGCCAGCAGTGAAGCGGGAGGGGGCTTCTACGAGCAGTACTTC.

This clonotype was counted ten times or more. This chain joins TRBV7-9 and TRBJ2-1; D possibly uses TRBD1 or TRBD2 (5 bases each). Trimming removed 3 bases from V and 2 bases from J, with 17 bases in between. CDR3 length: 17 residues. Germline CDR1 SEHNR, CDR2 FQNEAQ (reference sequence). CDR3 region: CASSFRPEPGPYNEQFF. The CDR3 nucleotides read TGTGCCAGCAGCTTCCGCCCCGAGCCGGGGCCCTACAATGAGCAGTTCTTC.

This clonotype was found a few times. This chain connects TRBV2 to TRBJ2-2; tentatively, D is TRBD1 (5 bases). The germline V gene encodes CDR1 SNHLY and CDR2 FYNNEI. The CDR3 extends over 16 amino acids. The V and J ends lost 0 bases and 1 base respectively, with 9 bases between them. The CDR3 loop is CASSEAWGLNTGELFF. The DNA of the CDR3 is TGTGCCAGCAGTGAAGCTTGGGGCTTGAACACCGGGGAGCTGTTTTTT.

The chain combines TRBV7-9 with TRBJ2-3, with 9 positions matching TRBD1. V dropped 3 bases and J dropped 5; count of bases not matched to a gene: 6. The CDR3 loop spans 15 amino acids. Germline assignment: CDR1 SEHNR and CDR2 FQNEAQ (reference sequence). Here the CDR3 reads CASSFSGQGLDTQYF. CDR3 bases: TGTGCCAGCAGCTTTTCCGGACAGGGGTTAGATACGCAGTATTTT.

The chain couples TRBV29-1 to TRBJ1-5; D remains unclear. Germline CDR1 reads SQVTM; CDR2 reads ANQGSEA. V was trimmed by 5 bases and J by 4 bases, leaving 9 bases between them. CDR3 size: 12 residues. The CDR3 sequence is CSVISDNQPQHF. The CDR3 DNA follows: TGCAGCGTTATATCGGATAATCAGCCCCAGCATTTT.

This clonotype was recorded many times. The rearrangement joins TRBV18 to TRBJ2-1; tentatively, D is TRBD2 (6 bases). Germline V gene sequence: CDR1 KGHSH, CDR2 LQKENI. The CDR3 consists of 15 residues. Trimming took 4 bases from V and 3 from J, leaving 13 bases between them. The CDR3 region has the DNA TGTGCCAGCTCACAACGGGAGCCGCTCTACAATGAGCAGTTCTTC. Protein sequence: CASSQREPLYNEQFF.

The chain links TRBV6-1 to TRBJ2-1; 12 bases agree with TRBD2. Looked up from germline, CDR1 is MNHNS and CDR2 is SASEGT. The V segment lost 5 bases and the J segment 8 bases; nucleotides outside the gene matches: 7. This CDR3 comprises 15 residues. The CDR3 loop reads CASSTWTSGNHEQFF. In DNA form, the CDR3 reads TGTGCCAGCAGTACCTGGACTAGCGGGAACCATGAGCAGTTCTTC.

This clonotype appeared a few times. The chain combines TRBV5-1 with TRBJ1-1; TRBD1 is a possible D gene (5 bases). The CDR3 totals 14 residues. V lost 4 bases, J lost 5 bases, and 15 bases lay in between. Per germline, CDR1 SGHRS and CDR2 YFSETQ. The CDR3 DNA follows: TGCGCCAGCAGCCCGGCCCGGGGGGGAACTGAAGCTTTCTTT. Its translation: CASSPARGGTEAFF.

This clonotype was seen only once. The CDR3 nucleotides read TGTGCCAGCAGCTTACCAGGGGGTCCCGGGGAGCTGTTTTTT. It yields the protein CASSLPGGPGELFF. The rearrangement uses TRBV7-6 and TRBJ2-2; 7 nucleotides align to TRBD1. This CDR3 is 14 amino acids long. Germline CDR1 and CDR2: SGHVS and FNYEAQ. After removal of 2 bases from V and 6 bases from J, the junction contained 3 bases not matched to a gene. Full variable domain (outside the CDR3, taken from reference TRBV7-6 and TRBJ2-2): GAGVSQSPRYKVTKRGQDVALRCDPISGHVSLYWYRQALGQGPEFLTYFNYEAQQDKSGLPNDRFSAERPEGSISTLTIQRTEQRDSAMYRCASSLPGGPGELFFGEGSRLTVL.

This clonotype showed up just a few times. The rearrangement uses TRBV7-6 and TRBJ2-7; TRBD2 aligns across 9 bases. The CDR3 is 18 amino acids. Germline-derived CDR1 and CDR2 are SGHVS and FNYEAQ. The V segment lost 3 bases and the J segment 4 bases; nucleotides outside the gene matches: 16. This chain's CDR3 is CASSFARASGERVYEQYF. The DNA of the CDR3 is TGTGCCAGCAGCTTCGCCAGGGCTAGCGGGGAAAGGGTGTACGAGCAGTACTTC. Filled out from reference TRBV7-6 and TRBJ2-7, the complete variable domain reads GAGVSQSPRYKVTKRGQDVALRCDPISGHVSLYWYRQALGQGPEFLTYFNYEAQQDKSGLPNDRFSAERPEGSISTLTIQRTEQRDSAMYRCASSFARASGERVYEQYFGPGTRLTVT.

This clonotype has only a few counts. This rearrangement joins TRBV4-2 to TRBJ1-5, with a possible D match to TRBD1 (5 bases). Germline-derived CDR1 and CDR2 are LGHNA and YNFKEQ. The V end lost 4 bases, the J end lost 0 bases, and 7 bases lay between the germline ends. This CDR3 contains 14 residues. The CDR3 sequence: CASSPRGSNQPQHF. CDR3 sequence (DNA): TGTGCCAGCAGCCCTAGGGGTAGCAATCAGCCCCAGCATTTT.

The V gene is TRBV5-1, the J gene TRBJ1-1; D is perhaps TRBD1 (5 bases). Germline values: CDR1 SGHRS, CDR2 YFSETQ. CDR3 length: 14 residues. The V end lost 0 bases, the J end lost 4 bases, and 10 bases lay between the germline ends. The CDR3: CASSLDIQGTEAFF. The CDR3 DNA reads TGCGCCAGCAGCTTGGACATCCAGGGCACTGAAGCTTTCTTT.

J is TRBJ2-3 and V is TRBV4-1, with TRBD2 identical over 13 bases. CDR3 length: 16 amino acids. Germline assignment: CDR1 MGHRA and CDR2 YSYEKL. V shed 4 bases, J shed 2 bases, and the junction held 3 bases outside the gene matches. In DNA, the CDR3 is TGCGCCAGCAGCCCCGGGACTAGCGGGGCCACAGATACGCAGTATTTT. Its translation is CASSPGTSGATDTQYF.

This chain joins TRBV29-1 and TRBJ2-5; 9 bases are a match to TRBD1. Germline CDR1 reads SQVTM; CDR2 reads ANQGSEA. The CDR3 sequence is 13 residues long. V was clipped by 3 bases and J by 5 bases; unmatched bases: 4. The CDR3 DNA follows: TGCAGCGTTGACACAGGGGGCTGGGAGACCCAGTACTTC. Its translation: CSVDTGGWETQYF.

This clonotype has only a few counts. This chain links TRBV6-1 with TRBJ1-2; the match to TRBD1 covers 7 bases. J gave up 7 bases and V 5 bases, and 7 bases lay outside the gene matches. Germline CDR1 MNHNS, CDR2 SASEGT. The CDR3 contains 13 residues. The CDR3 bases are TGTGCCAGCAGTCCACAGGGGTTACGTGGCTACACCTTC. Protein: CASSPQGLRGYTF.

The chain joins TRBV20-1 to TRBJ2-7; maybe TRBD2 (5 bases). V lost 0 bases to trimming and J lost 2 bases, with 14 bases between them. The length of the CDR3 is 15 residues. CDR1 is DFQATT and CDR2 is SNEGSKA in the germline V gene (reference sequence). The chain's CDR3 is CSARDPGVATYEQYF. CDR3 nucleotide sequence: TGCAGTGCTAGAGATCCAGGAGTAGCGACCTACGAGCAGTACTTC.

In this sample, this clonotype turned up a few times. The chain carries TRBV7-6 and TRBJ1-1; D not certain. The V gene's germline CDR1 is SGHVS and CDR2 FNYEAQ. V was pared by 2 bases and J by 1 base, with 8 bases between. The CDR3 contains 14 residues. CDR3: CASSLNGPNTEAFF. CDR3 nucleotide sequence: TGTGCCAGCAGCTTAAACGGACCGAACACTGAAGCTTTCTTT.

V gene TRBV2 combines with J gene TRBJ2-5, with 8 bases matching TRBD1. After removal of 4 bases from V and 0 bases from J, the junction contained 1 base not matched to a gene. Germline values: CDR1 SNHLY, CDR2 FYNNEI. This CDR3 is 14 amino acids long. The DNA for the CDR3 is TGTGCCAGCAGTGGGGGACAGGACCAAGAGACCCAGTACTTC. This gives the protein CASSGGQDQETQYF.

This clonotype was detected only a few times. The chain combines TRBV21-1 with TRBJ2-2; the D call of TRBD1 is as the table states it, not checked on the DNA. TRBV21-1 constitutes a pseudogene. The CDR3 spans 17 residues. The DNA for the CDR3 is TGTGCCAGCAGCAAAAATGGGGAAGGGGGCGACACCGGGGAGCTGTTTTTT. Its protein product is CASSKNGEGGDTGELFF.

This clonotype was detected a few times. As DNA, the CDR3 is TGTGCCAGCAGTCCTCCCGGGACAGGGGCCGAGCAGTACTTC. Its protein is CASSPPGTGAEQYF. This chain uses TRBV12-3 or TRBV12-4 with TRBJ2-7; TRBD1 matches 10 bases. V shed 5 bases and J 6 bases; nucleotides not matched to a gene: 7. There are 14 residues in the CDR3.

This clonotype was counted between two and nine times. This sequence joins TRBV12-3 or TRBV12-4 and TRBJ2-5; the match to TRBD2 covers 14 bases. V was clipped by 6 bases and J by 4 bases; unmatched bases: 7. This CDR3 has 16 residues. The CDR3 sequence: CASSLTSGRAPETQYF. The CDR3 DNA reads TGTGCCAGCAGCCTGACTAGCGGGAGGGCCCCAGAGACCCAGTACTTC.

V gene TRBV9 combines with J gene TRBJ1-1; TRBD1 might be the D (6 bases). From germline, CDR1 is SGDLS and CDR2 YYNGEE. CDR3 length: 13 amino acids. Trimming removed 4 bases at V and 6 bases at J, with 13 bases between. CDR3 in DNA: TGTGCCAGCAGCCCCGGCGGGGGGCCTGAAGCTTTCTTT. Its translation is CASSPGGGPEAFF. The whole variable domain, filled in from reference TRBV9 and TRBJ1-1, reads DSGVTQTPKHLITATGQRVTLRCSPRSGDLSVYWYQQSLDQGLQFLIQYYNGEERAKGNILERFSAQQFPDLHSELNLSSLELGDSALYFCASSPGGGPEAFFGQGTRLTVV.

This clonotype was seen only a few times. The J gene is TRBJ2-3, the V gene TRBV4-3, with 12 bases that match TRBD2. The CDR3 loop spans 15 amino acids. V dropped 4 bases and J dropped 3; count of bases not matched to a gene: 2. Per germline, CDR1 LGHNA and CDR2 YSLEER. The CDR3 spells CASSRLAGVTDTQYF. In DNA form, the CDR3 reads TGCGCCAGCAGCCGACTAGCGGGAGTGACAGATACGCAGTATTTT.

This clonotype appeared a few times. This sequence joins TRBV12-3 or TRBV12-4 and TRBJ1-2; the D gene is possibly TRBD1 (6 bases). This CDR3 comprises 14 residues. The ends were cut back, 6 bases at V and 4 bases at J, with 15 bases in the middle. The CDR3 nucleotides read TGTGCCAGCAGCCCCACCCCGACAGGCTATGGCTACACCTTC. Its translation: CASSPTPTGYGYTF.

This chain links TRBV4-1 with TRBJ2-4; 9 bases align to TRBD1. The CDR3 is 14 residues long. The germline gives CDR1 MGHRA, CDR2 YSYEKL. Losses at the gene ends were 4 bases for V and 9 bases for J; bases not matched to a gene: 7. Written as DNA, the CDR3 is TGCGCCAGCAGCCTGGGACAGGGCGAAGGCATTCAGTACTTC. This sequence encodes CASSLGQGEGIQYF.

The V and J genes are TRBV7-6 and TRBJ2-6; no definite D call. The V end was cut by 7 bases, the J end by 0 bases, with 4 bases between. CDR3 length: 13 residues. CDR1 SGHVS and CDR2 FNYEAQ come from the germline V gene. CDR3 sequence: CASKRSGANVLTF. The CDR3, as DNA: TGTGCCAGCAAGCGCTCTGGGGCCAACGTCCTGACTTTC.